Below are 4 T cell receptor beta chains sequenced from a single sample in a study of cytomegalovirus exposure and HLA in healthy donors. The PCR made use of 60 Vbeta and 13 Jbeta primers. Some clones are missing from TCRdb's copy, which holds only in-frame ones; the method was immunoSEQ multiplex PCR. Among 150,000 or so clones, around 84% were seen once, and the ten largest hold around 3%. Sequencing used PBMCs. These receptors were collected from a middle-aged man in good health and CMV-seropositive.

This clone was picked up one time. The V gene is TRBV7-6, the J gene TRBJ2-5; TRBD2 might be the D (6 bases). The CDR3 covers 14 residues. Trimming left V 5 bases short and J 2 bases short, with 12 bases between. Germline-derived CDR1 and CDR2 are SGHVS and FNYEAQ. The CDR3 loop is CASSPRGNQETQYF. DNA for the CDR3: TGTGCCAGCAGCCCTCGCGGGAATCAAGAGACCCAGTACTTC.

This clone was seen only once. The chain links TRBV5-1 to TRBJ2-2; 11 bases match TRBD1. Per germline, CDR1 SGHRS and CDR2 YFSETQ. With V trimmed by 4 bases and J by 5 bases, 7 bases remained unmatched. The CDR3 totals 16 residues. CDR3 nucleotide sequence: TGCGCCAGCAGCCCATCGGGACAGGGGGTTACCGGGGAGCTGTTTTTT. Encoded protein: CASSPSGQGVTGELFF.

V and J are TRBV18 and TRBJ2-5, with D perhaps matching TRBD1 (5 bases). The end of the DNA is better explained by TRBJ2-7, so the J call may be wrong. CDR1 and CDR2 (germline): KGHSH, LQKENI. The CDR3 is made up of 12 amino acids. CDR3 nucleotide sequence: TGTGCCAGCTCACCACAGGGGAACGAGCAGTACTTC. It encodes CASSPQGNEQYF.

The CDR3 reads CASSEWRGELFF. The DNA of the CDR3 is TGTGCCAGCAGCGAGTGGAGGGGGGAGCTGTTTTTT. The rearrangement joins TRBV5-4 to TRBJ2-2; D is possibly TRBD2 (5 bases). The CDR3 extends over 12 amino acids. V lost 4 bases and J 8 bases, leaving 9 bases between the germline ends. CDR1 and CDR2 (germline): SGHNT, YYREEE (reference sequence). The whole variable domain, remainder taken from reference TRBV5-4 and TRBJ2-2, is ETGVTQSPTHLIKTRGQQVTLRCSSQSGHNTVSWYQQALGQGPQFIFQYYREEENGRGNFPPRFSGLQFPNYSSELNVNALELDDSALYLCASSEWRGELFFGEGSRLTVL.